This TCR beta chain derives from a study of breast tumors, draining lymph nodes, adjacent tissues. Whole-study findings and limits: Tumor T cell lymph node origin was a supported hypothesis, not proven. Tumors had less TCR diversity than lymph nodes, more than nontumor tissue. Luminal-like breast cancer showed significantly higher tumor–nontumor repertoire similarity than basal-like. Findings are consistent with lymph node origin and intratumoral expansion of most tumor T cells.

MiXCR was run by TCRdb on the multiplex PCR reads, yielding one entry per CDR3 protein. Altogether 170,000 or so distinct CDR3 sequences are present, around a third being singletons, with the ten largest covering approximately 4.2%. Breast cancer patients provided tissue from their axillary draining lymph nodes. This CDR3 has 15 residues. Looked up from germline, CDR1 is MNHEY and CDR2 is SVGEGT. Deletions cut 0 bases from V and 8 bases from J, with 13 bases between. At least ten counts were recorded for this clonotype. The antigen is unknown. This TCR derives from a female donor with breast cancer. Some clones in this sample may be carry-over from other donors' samples. Sequencing input: axillary lymph node tissue. The chain links TRBV6-2 or TRBV6-3 to TRBJ1-4; maybe TRBD1 (6 bases). The CDR3 sequence: CASSYSSATGEKLFF. The CDR3 DNA reads as TGTGCCAGCAGTTACTCTTCCGCCACAGGGGAAAAACTGTTTTTT.